The 14 T cell receptor beta chains listed next were all sequenced from one sample in a study of T cells after yellow fever vaccination. TCRdb re-derived calls from the 5' RACE reads in MiXCR, one entry per CDR3 protein. Among 250,000 to 400,000 distinct CDR3 sequences, 3.5% to 4.5% were seen once, and the ten largest hold around 19%. Source: PBMCs, taken 15 days after the yellow fever booster vaccination. The origin of the receptors is a man younger than 30 who received the YFV17D yellow fever vaccine.

CDR3 sequence reads: CASSLGIAGYNEQFF. In DNA form, the CDR3 reads TGCGCCAGCAGCTTGGGGATAGCGGGGTACAATGAGCAGTTCTTC. This chain uses TRBV5-1 with TRBJ2-1; 8 nucleotides align to TRBD2. CDR1 is SGHRS, CDR2 YFSETQ, per germline. The CDR3 sequence is 15 residues long. With 0 bases clipped from V and 4 bases from J, the junction kept 3 bases outside the gene matches. Complete variable domain (other parts from reference TRBV5-1 and TRBJ2-1): KAGVTQTPRYLIKTRGQQVTLSCSPISGHRSVSWYQQTPGQGLQFLFEYFSETQRNKGNFPGRFSGRQFSNSRSEMNVSTLELGDSALYLCASSLGIAGYNEQFFGPGTRLTVL.

This clonotype was observed a handful of times. The V and J genes are TRBV7-2 and TRBJ2-1; D possibly corresponds to TRBD2 (5 bases). The CDR3 consists of 14 residues. Germline V gene lookup returns CDR1 SGHTA and CDR2 FQGNSA. V was pared by 4 bases and J by 4 bases, with 11 bases between. The CDR3 loop reads CASSSLPGYNEQFF. In DNA, the CDR3 is TGTGCCAGCAGCTCCCTCCCGGGGTACAATGAGCAGTTCTTC.

The chain joins TRBV4-1 to TRBJ2-1; no clear D. From germline, CDR1 is MGHRA and CDR2 YSYEKL. The CDR3 extends over 16 amino acids. Trimming took 0 bases from V and 4 from J, leaving 13 bases between them. As DNA, the CDR3 is TGCGCCAGCAGCCAAGACCCCACTATCAGGTACAATGAGCAGTTCTTC. Translating it yields CASSQDPTIRYNEQFF.

This clonotype turned up a few times. V usage is TRBV2 and J usage is TRBJ1-6, with D perhaps TRBD1 (5 bases). V shed 4 bases and J shed 9 bases, with 13 bases lying between them. Germline CDR1 is SNHLY and CDR2 is FYNNEI. The CDR3 runs 14 residues. Written as DNA, the CDR3 is TGTGCCAGCAGTGTTGGGACCGCATCTTCACCCCTCCACTTT. It is translated as CASSVGTASSPLHF.

This clonotype was seen more than once but under ten times. The V gene is TRBV11-2, the J gene TRBJ2-5; no clear D gene. The CDR3 is 14 residues long. CDR1 and CDR2 from the germline V gene are SGHAT and FQNNGV. Deletions cut 5 bases from V and 0 bases from J, with 10 bases between. CDR3 bases: TGTGCCAGCAGCCCCACCCGCAACCAAGAGACCCAGTACTTC. Translating it yields CASSPTRNQETQYF.

This clonotype has more than one count but fewer than ten. This chain uses TRBV15 with TRBJ1-4; D not resolved. The V gene's germline CDR1 is LNHNV and CDR2 YYDKDF (reference sequence). The CDR3 has 13 amino acids. V lost 3 bases and J 5 bases, leaving 7 bases between the germline ends. CDR3 amino acids: CATSSALNEKLFF. DNA for the CDR3: TGTGCCACCAGCAGTGCCCTCAATGAAAAACTGTTTTTT.

This clonotype has at least ten counts. The chain carries TRBV5-5 and TRBJ1-6; no definite D call. The CDR3 runs to 15 residues. The V end lost 2 bases, the J end lost 6 bases, and 12 bases lay between the germline ends. From germline, CDR1 is SGHKS and CDR2 YYEKEE (reference sequence). The CDR3 DNA reads TGTGCCAGCAGCTTCCTCACCTGGGGTAATTCACCCCTCCACTTT. This encodes CASSFLTWGNSPLHF.

The chain combines TRBV12-3 or TRBV12-4 with TRBJ2-7; D gene uncertain. V lost 8 bases and J 6 bases, leaving 11 bases between the germline ends. The length of the CDR3 is 11 residues. CDR3 amino acids: CASGQVGEQYF. The DNA of the CDR3 is TGTGCCAGCGGCCAGGTCGGCGAGCAGTACTTC.

This clonotype was detected many times. The V and J genes are TRBV6-1 and TRBJ2-3; D unclear. V was pared by 2 bases and J by 2 bases, with 14 bases between. CDR1 is MNHNS and CDR2 is SASEGT in the germline V gene. The CDR3 runs 16 residues. This CDR3 reads CASSERRGPSTDTQYF. CDR3 coding DNA: TGTGCCAGCAGTGAAAGACGAGGACCGTCCACAGATACGCAGTATTTT.

J is TRBJ1-2 and V is TRBV20-1; possible D gene TRBD1, 5 bases. The germline V and J ends were trimmed by 8 bases and 4 bases, with 20 bases remaining between them. The CDR3 extends over 14 amino acids. Germline CDR1 reads DFQATT; CDR2 reads SNEGSKA (reference sequence). The CDR3 nucleotides are TGCAGTCCTACTCTAATGGGACGCATCTATGGCTACACCTTC. Amino acid sequence: CSPTLMGRIYGYTF.

The table lists this clonotype with a few counts. The V call is TRBV6-2 or TRBV6-3, the J call TRBJ2-6; D is undetermined. The CDR3 covers 16 residues. V was pared by 0 bases and J by 0 bases, with 6 bases between. Germline V CDR1 and CDR2: MNHEY, SVGEGT. CDR3 amino acids: CASSYSRLSGANVLTF. CDR3 DNA sequence: TGTGCCAGCAGTTACTCGAGGCTCTCTGGGGCCAACGTCCTGACTTTC.

The gene calls are TRBV5-1 and TRBJ2-7; no reliable D call. The CDR3 covers 14 residues. CDR1 is SGHRS and CDR2 is YFSETQ in the germline V gene. V was pared by 2 bases and J by 0 bases, with 9 bases between. The CDR3 spells CASSLDISSYEQYF. CDR3 nucleotides: TGCGCCAGCAGCTTAGACATTAGCTCCTACGAGCAGTACTTC.

V gene TRBV7-9 combines with J gene TRBJ2-3; TRBD1 might be the D (6 bases). Germline CDR1 and CDR2: SEHNR and FQNEAQ (reference sequence). V shed 4 bases and J shed 1 base, with 12 bases lying between them. CDR3 length: 15 residues. This CDR3 is CASSSRGEGTDTQYF. As DNA, the CDR3 is TGTGCCAGCAGCTCCAGGGGCGAGGGCACAGATACGCAGTATTTT.

In this sample, this clonotype turned up many times. V is TRBV4-3 and J is TRBJ1-2, with 9 bases matching TRBD1. Germline lookup yields CDR1 LGHNA and CDR2 YSLEER. The J segment lost 6 bases and the V segment lost 1 base, leaving 6 bases of the junction unmatched. The CDR3 contains 15 residues. The CDR3 coding sequence is TGCGCCAGCAGCCAAGCCGGGACAGGGAGGCATGGCTACACCTTC. The encoded protein is CASSQAGTGRHGYTF.